This T cell receptor beta chain came from a study of blood T cells in healthy people across ages. Germline values: CDR1 SNHLY, CDR2 FYNNEI. The CDR3 loop spans 16 amino acids. V was shortened by 6 bases and J by 5 bases, with 22 bases between the two germline ends. PCR was performed a second time for roughly 7 to 11 cycles using a sample-barcoded 5' primer and a J-beta primer mix. Each CDR3 protein gets one entry after TCRdb re-called the 5' RACE reads with MiXCR. This sample yields roughly 2 million distinct CDR3 sequences, of which less than 50% are seen a single time; around 2.1% belongs to the top ten.

The TCR originated in a woman aged 40 to 50 in good health. What was sequenced was blood. The V gene is TRBV2, the J gene TRBJ2-5; maybe TRBD2 (6 bases). CDR3 loop: CASSLNRLELTETQYF. CDR3 DNA: TGTGCCAGCAGCCTTAACCGACTAGAGTTGACCGAGACCCAGTACTTC.